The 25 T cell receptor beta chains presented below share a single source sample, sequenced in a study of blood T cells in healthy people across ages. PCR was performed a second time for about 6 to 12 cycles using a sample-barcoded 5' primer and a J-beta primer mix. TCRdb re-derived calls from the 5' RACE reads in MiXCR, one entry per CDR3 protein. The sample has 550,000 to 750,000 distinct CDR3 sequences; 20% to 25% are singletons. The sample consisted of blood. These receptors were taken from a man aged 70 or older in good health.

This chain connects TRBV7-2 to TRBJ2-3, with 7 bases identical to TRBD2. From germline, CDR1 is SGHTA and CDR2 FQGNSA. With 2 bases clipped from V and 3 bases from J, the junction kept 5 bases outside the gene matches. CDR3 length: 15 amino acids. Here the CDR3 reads CASSLWSGGTDTQYF. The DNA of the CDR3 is TGTGCCAGCAGCTTATGGTCGGGAGGTACAGATACGCAGTATTTT. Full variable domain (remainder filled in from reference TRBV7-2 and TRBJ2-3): GAGVSQSPSNKVTEKGKDVELRCDPISGHTALYWYRQSLGQGLEFLIYFQGNSAPDKSGLPSDRFSAERTGGSVSTLTIQRTQQEDSAVYLCASSLWSGGTDTQYFGPGTRLTVL.

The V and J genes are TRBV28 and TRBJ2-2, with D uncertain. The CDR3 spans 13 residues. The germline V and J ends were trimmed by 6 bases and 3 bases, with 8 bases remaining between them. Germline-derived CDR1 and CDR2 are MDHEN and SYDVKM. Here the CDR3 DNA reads TGTGCCAGCAGGGCGACGGACACCGGGGAGCTGTTTTTT. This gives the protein CASRATDTGELFF.

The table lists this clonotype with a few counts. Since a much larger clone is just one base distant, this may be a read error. CDR3 loop: CTSPMGLAGVEQFF. As DNA, the CDR3 is TGTACCAGTCCTATGGGACTAGCGGGAGTCGAGCAGTTCTTC. The V gene is TRBV7-9, the J gene TRBJ2-1; 14 bases fit TRBD2. The CDR3 spans 14 residues. The germline V gene encodes CDR1 SEHNR and CDR2 FQNEAQ (reference sequence).

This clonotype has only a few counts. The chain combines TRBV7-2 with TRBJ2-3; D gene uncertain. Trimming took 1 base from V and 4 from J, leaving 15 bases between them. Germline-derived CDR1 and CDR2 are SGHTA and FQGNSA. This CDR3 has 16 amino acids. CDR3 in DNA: TGTGCCAGCAGCTTAGGAGCAGTCCATGGGGCAGATACGCAGTATTTT. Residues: CASSLGAVHGADTQYF.

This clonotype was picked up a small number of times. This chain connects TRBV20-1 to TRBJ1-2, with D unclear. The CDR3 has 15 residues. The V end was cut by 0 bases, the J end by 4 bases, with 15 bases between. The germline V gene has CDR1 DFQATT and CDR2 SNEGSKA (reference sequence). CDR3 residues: CSARDKGRRSYGYTF. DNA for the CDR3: TGCAGTGCTAGAGATAAAGGCCGAAGGTCCTATGGCTACACCTTC.

CDR3 loop: CASRKDSSYEQYF. The DNA for the CDR3 is TGTGCCAGCAGAAAGGACAGCTCCTACGAGCAGTACTTC. The chain combines TRBV7-9 with TRBJ2-1, with D possibly TRBD1 on 6 matching bases. Gene TRBJ2-7 matches the end of the DNA better, so the J call may be wrong. Looked up from germline, CDR1 is SEHNR and CDR2 is FQNEAQ (reference sequence). The CDR3 is 13 amino acids.

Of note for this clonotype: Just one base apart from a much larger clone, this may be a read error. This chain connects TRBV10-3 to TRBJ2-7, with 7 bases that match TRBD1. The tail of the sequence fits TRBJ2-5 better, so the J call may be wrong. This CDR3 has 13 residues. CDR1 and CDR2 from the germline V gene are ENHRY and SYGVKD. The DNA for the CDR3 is TGTGCCATCAGGGGACGGGACAGTGAGACCCAGTACTTC. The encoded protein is CAIRGRDSETQYF.

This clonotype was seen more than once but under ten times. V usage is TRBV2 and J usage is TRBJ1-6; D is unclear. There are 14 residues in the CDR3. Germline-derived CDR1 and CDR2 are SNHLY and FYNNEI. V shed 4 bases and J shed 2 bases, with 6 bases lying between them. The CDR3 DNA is TGTGCCAGCAGTGGAGGGACCTATAATTCACCCCTCCACTTT. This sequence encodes CASSGGTYNSPLHF.

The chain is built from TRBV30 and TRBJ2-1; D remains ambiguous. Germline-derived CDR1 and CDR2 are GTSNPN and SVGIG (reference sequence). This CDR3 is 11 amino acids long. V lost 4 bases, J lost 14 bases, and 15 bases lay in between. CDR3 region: CAWTVGNMEFF. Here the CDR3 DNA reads TGTGCCTGGACCGTGGGAAATATGGAGTTCTTC.

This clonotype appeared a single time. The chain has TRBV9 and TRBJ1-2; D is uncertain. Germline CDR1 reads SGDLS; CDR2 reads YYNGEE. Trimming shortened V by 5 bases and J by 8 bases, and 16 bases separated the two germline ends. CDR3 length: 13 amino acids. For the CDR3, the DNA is TGTGCCAGCAGAAACTCGGGAAGGGAAGGCTACACCTTC. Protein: CASRNSGREGYTF.

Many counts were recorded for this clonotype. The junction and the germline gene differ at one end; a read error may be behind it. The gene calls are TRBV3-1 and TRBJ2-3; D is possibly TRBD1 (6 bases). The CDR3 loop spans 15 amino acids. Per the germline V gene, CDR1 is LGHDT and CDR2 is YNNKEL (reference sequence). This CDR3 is CASRQVAGAADTQYF. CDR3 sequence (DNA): TGTGCCAGCAGGCAAGTGGCAGGGGCGGCAGATACGCAGTATTTT.

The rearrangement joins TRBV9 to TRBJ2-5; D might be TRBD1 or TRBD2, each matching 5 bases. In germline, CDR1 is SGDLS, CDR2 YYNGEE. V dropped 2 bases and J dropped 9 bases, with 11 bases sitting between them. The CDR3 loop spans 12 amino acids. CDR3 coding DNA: TGTGCCAGCAGCGTGGGGGTAGATCCCCAGTACTTC. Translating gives CASSVGVDPQYF.

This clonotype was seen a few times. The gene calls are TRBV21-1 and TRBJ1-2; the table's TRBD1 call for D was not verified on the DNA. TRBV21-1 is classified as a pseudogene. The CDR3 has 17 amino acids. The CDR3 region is CASSPRAPGGARNGYTF. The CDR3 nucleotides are TGTGCCAGCAGCCCCAGGGCCCCAGGGGGCGCGAGAAATGGCTACACCTTC.

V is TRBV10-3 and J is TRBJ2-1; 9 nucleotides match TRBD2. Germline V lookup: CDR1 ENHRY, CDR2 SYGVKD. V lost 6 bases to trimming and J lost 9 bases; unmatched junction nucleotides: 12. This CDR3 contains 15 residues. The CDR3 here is CAISATSGDGTEQFF. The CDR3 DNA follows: TGTGCCATCAGCGCGACTAGCGGTGACGGCACTGAGCAGTTCTTC.

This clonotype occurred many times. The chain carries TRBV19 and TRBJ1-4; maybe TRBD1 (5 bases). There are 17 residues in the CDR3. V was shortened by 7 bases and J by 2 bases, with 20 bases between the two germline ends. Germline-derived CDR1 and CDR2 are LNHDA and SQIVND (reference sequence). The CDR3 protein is CASNPGGGITTNEKLFF. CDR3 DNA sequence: TGTGCCAGTAACCCCGGCGGGGGGATCACCACTAATGAAAAACTGTTTTTT.

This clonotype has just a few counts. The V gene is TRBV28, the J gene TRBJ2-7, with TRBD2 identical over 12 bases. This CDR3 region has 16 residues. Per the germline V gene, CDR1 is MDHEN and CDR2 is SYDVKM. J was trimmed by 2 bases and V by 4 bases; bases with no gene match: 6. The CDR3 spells CASSSRTSGIPYEQYF. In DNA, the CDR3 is TGTGCCAGCAGTTCAAGGACTAGCGGGATCCCCTACGAGCAGTACTTC.

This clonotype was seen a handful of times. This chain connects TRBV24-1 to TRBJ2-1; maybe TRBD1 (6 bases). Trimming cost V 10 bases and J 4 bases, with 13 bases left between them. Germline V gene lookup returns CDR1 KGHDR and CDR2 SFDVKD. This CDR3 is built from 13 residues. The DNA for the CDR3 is TGTGCCACAGGGGACAAGGCATACAATGAGCAGTTCTTC. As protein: CATGDKAYNEQFF.

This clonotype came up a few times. The CDR3 DNA reads TGTGCCAGCAGAGGGACAGGGGCCTATAATCAGCCCCAGCATTTT. Translated: CASRGTGAYNQPQHF. The chain uses TRBV2 and TRBJ1-5, with 10 nucleotides matching TRBD1. After removal of 6 bases from V and 4 bases from J, the junction contained 6 bases not matched to a gene. Per germline, CDR1 SNHLY and CDR2 FYNNEI. This CDR3 has 15 amino acids.

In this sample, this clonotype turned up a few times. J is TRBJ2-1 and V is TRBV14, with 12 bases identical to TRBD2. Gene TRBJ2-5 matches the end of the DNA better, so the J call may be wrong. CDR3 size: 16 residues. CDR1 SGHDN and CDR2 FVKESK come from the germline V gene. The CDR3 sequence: CASSALTSGRLETQYF. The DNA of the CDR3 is TGTGCCAGCAGCGCCTTGACTAGCGGGAGATTGGAGACCCAGTACTTC.

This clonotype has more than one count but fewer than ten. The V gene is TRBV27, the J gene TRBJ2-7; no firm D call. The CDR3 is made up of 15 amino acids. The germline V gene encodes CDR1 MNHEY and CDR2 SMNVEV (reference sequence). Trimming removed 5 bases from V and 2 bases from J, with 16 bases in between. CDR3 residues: CASSPLMGLAYEQYF. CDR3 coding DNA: TGTGCCAGCAGTCCCCTAATGGGGTTGGCCTACGAGCAGTACTTC.

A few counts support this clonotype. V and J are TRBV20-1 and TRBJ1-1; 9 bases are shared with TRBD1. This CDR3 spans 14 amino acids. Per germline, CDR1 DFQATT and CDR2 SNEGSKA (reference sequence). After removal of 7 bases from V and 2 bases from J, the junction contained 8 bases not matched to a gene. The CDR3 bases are TGCAGTGTTCCCGGGACAGGGCCTAACACTGAAGCTTTCTTT. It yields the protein CSVPGTGPNTEAFF.

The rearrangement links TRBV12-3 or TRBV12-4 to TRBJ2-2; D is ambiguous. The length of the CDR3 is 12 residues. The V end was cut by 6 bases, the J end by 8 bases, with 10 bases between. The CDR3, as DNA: TGTGCCAGCAGCCCTAGGGTTGGGGAGCTGTTTTTT. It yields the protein CASSPRVGELFF.

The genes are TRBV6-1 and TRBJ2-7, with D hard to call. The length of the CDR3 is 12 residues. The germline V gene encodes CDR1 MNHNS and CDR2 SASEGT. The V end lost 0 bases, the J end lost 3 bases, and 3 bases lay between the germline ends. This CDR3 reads CASSEAFYEQYF. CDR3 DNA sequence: TGTGCCAGCAGTGAAGCTTTCTACGAGCAGTACTTC.

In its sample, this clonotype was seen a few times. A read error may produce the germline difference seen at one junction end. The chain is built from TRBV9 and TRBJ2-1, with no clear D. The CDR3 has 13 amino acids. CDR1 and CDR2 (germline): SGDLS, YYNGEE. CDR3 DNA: TGTGCCAGCAGCGTAGAACAGTACAATGAGCAGCTCTTC. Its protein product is CASSVEQYNEQLF.

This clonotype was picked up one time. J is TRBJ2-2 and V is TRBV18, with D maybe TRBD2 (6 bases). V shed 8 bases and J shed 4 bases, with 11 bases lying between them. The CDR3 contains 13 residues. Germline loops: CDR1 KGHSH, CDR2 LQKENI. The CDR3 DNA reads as TGTGCCAGCGCGGGATCGGCCACCGGGGAGCTGTTTTTT. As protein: CASAGSATGELFF. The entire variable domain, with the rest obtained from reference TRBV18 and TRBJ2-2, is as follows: NAGVMQNPRHLVRRRGQEARLRCSPMKGHSHVYWYRQLPEEGLKFMVYLQKENIIDESGMPKERFSAEFPKEGPSILRIQQVVRGDSAAYFCASAGSATGELFFGEGSRLTVL.